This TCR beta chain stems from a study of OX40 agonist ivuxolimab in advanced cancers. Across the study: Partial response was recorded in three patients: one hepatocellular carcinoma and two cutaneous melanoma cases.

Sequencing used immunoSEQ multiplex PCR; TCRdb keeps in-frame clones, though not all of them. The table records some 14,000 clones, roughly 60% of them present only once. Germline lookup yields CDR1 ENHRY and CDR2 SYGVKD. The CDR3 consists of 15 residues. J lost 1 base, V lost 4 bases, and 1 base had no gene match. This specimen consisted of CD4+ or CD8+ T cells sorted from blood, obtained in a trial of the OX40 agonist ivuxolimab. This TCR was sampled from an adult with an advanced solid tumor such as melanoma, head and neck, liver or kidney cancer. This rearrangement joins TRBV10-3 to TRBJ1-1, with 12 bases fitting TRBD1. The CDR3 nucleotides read TGTGCCATCAGTGGGGGACAGGGGGCGAACACTGAAGCTTTCTTT. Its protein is CAISGGQGANTEAFF.